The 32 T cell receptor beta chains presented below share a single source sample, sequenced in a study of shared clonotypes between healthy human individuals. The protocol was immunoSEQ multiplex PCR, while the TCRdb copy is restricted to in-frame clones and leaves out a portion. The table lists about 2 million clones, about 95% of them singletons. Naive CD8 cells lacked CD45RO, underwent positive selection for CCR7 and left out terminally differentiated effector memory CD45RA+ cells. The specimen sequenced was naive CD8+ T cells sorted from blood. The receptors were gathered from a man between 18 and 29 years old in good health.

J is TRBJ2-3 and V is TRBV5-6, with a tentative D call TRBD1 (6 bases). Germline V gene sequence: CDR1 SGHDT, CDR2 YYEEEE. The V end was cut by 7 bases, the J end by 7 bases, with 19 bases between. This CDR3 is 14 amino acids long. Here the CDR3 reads CASSLGALPNTQYF. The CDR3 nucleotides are TGTGCCAGCTCACTGGGGGCCCTCCCAAATACGCAGTATTTT. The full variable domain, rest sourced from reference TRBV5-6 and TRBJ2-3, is DAGVTQSPTHLIKTRGQQVTLRCSPKSGHDTVSWYQQALGQGPQFIFQYYEEEERQRGNFPDRFSGHQFPNYSSELNVNALLLGDSALYLCASSLGALPNTQYFGPGTRLTVL.

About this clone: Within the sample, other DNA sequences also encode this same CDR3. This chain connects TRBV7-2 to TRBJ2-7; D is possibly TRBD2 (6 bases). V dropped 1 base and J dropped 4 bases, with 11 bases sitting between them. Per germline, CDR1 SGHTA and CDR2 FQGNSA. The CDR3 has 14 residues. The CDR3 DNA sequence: TGTGCCAGCAGCTTAGGAGGGGCGGGGTACGAGCAGTACTTC. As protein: CASSLGGAGYEQYF.

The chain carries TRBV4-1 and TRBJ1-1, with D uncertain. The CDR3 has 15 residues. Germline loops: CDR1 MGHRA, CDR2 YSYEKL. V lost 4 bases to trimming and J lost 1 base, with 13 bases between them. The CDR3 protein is CASSPSYPPNTEAFF. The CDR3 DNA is TGCGCCAGCAGCCCCTCTTACCCACCGAACACTGAAGCTTTCTTT.

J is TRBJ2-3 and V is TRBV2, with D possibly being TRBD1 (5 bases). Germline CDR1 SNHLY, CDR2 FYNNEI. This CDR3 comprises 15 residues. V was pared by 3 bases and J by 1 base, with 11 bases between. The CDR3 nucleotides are TGTGCCAGCAGTGATGCAGGGCTGGGCACAGATACGCAGTATTTT. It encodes CASSDAGLGTDTQYF.

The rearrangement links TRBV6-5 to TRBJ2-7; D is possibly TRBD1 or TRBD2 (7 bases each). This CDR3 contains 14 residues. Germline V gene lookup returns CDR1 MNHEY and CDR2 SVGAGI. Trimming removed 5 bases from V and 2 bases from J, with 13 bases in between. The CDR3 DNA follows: TGTGCCAGCAGTGCAGGGGGGGTCGCCTACGAGCAGTACTTC. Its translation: CASSAGGVAYEQYF.

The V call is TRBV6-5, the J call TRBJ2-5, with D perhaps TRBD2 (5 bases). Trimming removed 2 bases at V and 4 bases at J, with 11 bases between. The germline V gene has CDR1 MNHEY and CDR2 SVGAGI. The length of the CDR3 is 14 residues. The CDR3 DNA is TGTGCCAGCAGTTACGTGGGAGAAGCAGAGACCCAGTACTTC. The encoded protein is CASSYVGEAETQYF.

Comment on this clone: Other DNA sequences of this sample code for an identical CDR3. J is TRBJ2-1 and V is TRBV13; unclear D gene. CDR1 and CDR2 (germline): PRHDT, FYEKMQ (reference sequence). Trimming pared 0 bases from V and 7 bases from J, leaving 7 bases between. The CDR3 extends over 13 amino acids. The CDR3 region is CASSLGRRNEQFF. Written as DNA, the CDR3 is TGTGCCAGCAGCTTAGGACGGCGAAATGAGCAGTTCTTC.

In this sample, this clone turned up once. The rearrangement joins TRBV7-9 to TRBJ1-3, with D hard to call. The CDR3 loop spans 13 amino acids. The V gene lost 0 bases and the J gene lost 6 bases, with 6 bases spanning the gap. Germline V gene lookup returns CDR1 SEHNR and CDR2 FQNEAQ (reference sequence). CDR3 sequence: CASSLADINTIYF. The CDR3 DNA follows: TGTGCCAGCAGCTTAGCGGATATAAACACCATATATTTT.

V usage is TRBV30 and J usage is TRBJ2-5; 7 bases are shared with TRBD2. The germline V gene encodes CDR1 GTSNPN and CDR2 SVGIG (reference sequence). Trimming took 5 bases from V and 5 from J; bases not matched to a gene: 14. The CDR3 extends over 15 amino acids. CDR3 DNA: TGTGCCTGGGGAATGGCGGGGGAGCCGGGGGAGACCCAGTACTTC. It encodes CAWGMAGEPGETQYF.

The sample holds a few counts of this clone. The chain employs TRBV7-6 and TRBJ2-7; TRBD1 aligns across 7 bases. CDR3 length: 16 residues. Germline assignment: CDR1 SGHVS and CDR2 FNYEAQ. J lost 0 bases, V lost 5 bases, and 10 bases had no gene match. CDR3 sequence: CASSRRDSLPSYEQYF. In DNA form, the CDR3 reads TGTGCCAGCAGCAGACGGGACAGCCTTCCCTCCTACGAGCAGTACTTC.

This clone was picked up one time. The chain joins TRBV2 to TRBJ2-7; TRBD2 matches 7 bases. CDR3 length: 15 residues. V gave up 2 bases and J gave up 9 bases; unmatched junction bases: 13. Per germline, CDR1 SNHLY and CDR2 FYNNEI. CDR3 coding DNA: TGTGCCAGCAGTGAATGGCGGGGGACGCCGTTATGGCAGTACTTC. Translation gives CASSEWRGTPLWQYF.

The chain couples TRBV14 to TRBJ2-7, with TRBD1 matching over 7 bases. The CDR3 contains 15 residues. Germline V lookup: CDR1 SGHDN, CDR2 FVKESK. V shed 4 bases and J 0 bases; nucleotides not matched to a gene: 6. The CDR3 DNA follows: TGTGCCAGCAGCCTCGTGACAGGGAGCTCCTACGAGCAGTACTTC. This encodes CASSLVTGSSYEQYF.

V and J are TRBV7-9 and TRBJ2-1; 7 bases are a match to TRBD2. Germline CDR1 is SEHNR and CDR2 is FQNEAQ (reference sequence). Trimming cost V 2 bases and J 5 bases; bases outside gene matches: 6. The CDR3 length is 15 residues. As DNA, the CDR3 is TGTGCCAGCAGCTTATGGCTAGCGGACAACAATGAGCAGTTCTTC. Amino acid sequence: CASSLWLADNNEQFF.

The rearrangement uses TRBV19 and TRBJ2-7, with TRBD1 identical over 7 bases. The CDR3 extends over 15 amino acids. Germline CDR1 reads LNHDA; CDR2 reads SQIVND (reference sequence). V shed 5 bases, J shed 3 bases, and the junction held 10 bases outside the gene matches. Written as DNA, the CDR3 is TGTGCCAGTAGTCTCCGGGACAGCAAGTACTACGAGCAGTACTTC. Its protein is CASSLRDSKYYEQYF.

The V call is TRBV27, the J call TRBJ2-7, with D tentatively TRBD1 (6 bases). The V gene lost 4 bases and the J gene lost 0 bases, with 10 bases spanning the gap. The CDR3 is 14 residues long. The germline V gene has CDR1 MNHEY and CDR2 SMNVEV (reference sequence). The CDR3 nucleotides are TGTGCCAGCAGTTCACAGGGTCACTCCTACGAGCAGTACTTC. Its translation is CASSSQGHSYEQYF.

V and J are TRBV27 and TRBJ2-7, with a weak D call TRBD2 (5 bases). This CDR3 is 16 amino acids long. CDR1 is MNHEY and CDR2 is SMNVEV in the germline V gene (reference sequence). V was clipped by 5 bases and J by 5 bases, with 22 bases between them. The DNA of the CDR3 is TGTGCCAGCAGTCAGTCCTACACACCGCTGAGGGACGAGCAGTACTTC. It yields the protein CASSQSYTPLRDEQYF.

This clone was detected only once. The CDR3 loop is CASSDFAGGSLKQFF. The CDR3 DNA follows: TGTGCCAGCAGTGACTTCGCGGGAGGGTCCCTCAAGCAGTTCTTC. The chain couples TRBV6-1 to TRBJ2-1; 9 bases are shared with TRBD2. Per the germline V gene, CDR1 is MNHNS and CDR2 is SASEGT. The V segment lost 3 bases and the J segment 11 bases; nucleotides outside the gene matches: 11. The length of the CDR3 is 15 residues.

As DNA, the CDR3 is TGCAGCGTTTCGTATAGCAATCAGCCCCAGCATTTT. Translated: CSVSYSNQPQHF. J is TRBJ1-5 and V is TRBV29-1; D is unclear. The CDR3 has 12 residues. Germline V CDR1 and CDR2: SQVTM, ANQGSEA. V lost 5 bases, J lost 0 bases, and 5 bases lay in between.

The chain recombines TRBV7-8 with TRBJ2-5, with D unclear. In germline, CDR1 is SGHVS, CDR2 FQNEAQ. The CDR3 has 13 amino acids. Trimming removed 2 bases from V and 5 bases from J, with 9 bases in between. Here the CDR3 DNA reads TGTGCCAGCAGCTTAAATTCTCCGGAGACCCAGTACTTC. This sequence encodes CASSLNSPETQYF.

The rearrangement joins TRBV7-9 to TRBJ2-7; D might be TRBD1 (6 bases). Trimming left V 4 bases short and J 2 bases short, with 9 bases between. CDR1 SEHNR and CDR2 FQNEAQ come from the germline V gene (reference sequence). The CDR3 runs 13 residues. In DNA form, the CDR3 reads TGTGCCAGCAGCTATACAGGGACCTACGAGCAGTACTTC. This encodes CASSYTGTYEQYF.

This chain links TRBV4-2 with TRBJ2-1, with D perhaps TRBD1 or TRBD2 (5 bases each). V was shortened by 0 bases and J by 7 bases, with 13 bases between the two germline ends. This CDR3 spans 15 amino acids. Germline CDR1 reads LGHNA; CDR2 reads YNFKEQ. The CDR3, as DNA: TGTGCCAGCAGCCAAGAAAACGGGGCCCTGAATGAGCAGTTCTTC. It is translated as CASSQENGALNEQFF.

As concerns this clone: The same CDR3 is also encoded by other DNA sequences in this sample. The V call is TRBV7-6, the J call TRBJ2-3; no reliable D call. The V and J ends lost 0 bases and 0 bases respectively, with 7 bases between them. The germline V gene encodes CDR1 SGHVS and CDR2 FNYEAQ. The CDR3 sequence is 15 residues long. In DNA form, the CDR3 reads TGTGCCAGCAGCTTAGCCCCCGGAAGCACAGATACGCAGTATTTT. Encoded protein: CASSLAPGSTDTQYF.

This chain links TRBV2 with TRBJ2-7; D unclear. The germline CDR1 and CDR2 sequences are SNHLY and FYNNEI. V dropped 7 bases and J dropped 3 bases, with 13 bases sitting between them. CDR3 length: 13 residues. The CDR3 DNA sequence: TGTGCCAGCATCCTCAGAGAGGTCTACGAGCAGTACTTC. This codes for CASILREVYEQYF.

CDR3 protein: CASSVVGLAEETQYF. CDR3 DNA: TGTGCCAGCAGCGTAGTGGGACTAGCGGAAGAGACCCAGTACTTC. The V and J genes are TRBV9 and TRBJ2-5; TRBD2 matches at 11 bases. The CDR3 has 15 residues. CDR1 and CDR2 (germline): SGDLS, YYNGEE. V shed 0 bases and J 3 bases; nucleotides not matched to a gene: 1.

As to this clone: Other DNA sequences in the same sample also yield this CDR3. As DNA, the CDR3 is TGTGCCAGCAGCTCCGGGTCATACACCGGGGAGCTGTTTTTT. Protein sequence: CASSSGSYTGELFF. This rearrangement joins TRBV11-2 to TRBJ2-2; the D is unclear. This CDR3 comprises 14 residues. From germline, CDR1 is SGHAT and CDR2 FQNNGV. The germline V and J ends were trimmed by 4 bases and 3 bases, with 9 bases remaining between them.

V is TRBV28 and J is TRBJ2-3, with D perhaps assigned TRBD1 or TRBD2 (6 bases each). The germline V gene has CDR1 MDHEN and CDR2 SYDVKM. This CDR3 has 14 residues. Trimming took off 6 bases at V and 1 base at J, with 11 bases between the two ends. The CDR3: CASRHRGGTDTQYF. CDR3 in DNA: TGTGCCAGCAGACATAGGGGGGGCACAGATACGCAGTATTTT.

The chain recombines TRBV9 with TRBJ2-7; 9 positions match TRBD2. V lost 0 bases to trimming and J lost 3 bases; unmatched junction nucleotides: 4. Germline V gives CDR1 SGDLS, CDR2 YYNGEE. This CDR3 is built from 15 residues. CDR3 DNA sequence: TGTGCCAGCAGCGTAGCGGGGACTAGCATCTACGAGCAGTACTTC. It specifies CASSVAGTSIYEQYF.

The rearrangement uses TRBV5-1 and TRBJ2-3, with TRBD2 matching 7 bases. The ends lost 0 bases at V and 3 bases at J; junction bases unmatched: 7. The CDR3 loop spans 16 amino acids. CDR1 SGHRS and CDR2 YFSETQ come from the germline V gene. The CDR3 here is CASSLGLAGVTDTQYF. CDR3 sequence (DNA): TGCGCCAGCAGCTTGGGTTTGGCGGGGGTTACAGATACGCAGTATTTT. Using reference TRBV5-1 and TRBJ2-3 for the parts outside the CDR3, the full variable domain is KAGVTQTPRYLIKTRGQQVTLSCSPISGHRSVSWYQQTPGQGLQFLFEYFSETQRNKGNFPGRFSGRQFSNSRSEMNVSTLELGDSALYLCASSLGLAGVTDTQYFGPGTRLTVL.

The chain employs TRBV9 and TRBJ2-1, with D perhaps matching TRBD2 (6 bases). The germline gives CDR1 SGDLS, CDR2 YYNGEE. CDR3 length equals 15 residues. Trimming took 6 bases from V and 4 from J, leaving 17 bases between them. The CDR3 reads CASTMDGDSYNEQFF. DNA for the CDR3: TGTGCCAGCACCATGGACGGGGACTCTTACAATGAGCAGTTCTTC. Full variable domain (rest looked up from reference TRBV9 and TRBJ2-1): DSGVTQTPKHLITATGQRVTLRCSPRSGDLSVYWYQQSLDQGLQFLIQYYNGEERAKGNILERFSAQQFPDLHSELNLSSLELGDSALYFCASTMDGDSYNEQFFGPGTRLTVL.

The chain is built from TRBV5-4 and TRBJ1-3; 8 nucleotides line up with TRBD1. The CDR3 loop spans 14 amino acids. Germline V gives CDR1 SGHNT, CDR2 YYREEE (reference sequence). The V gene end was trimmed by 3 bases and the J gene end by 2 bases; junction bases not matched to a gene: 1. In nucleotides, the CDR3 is TGTGCCAGCAGCTCGACAGGGGCTGGAAACACCATATATTTT. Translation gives CASSSTGAGNTIYF. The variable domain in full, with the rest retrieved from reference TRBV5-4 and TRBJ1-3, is ETGVTQSPTHLIKTRGQQVTLRCSSQSGHNTVSWYQQALGQGPQFIFQYYREEENGRGNFPPRFSGLQFPNYSSELNVNALELDDSALYLCASSSTGAGNTIYFGEGSWLTVV.

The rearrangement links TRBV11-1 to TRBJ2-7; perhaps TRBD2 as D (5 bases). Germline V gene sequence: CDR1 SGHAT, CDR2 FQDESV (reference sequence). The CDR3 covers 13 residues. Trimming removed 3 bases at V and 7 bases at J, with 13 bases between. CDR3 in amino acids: CASSFNEGREQYF. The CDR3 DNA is TGTGCCAGCAGCTTCAATGAGGGAAGGGAGCAGTACTTC.

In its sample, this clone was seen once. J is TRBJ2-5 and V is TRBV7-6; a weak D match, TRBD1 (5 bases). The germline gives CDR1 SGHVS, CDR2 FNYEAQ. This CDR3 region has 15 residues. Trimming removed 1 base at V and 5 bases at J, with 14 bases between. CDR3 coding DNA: TGTGCCAGCAGCTTAGTGCAGGGATCCTACGAGACCCAGTACTTC. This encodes CASSLVQGSYETQYF.